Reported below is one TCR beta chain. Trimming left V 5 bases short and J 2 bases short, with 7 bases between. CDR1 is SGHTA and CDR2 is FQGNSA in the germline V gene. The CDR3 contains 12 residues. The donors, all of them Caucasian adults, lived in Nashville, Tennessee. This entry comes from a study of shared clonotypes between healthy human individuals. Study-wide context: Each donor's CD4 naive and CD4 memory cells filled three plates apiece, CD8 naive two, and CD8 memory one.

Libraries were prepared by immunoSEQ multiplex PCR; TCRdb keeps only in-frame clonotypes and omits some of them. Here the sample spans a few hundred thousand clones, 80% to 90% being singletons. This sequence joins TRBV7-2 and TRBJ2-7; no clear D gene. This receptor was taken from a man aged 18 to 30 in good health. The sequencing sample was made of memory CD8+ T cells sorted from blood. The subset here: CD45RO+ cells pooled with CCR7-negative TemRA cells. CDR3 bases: TGTGCCAGCAGCCCCCGTACCTACGAGCAGTACTTC. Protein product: CASSPRTYEQYF.